Listed below are T cell receptor beta chains from one sample, sequenced in a study of blood T cell repertoires in COVID-19. Some clones are missing from TCRdb's copy, which holds only in-frame ones; the method was immunoSEQ multiplex PCR. Of tens of thousands of clones detected, 75% to 95% appear once; the ten largest clones hold under 2.5%. The sequencing input was peripheral blood. These receptors all stem from a human donor with active COVID-19. The donor label of this sample is uncertain. Both conserved end residues are trimmed from each CDR3.

TRBJ2-4	TRBV5-1	ASSAGQGTTIQY
TRBJ1-2	TRBV10-3	AISDVRVANYGYT
TRBJ1-2	TRBV19	ASSVESGFTYGYT
TRBJ2-3	TRBV4-1	ASSQGGTSGYFGNTQY
TRBJ2-5	TRBV9	ASSVGQGRETQY
TRBJ1-6	TRBV9	ASSVSLPGWNSPLH
TRBJ2-7	TRBV7-2	ASSSAGKRSGEQY
TRBJ2-2	TRBV9	ASSSRGMSGGKTGELF
TRBJ2-3	TRBV4-2	ASSQDPLRGRDTQY
TRBJ1-1	TRBV7-9	ASSPGEDREAF
TRBJ1-1	TRBV2	ASSASTGDAGAF
TRBJ2-5	TRBV19	ASSTGQGYYQETQY
TRBJ1-5	TRBV6-6	ASSPNTGAYSNQPQH
TRBJ2-7	TRBV19	ASSIRGNAGQY
TRBJ2-7	TRBV5-4	ASSLIRDSDSEQY
TRBJ1-1	TRBV5-1	ASSTQLNTEAF
TRBJ1-6	TRBV4-1	ASSQERGSWNSPLH
TRBJ2-1	TRBV13	ASSPNEGGAGNEQF
TRBJ2-7	TRBV7-9	ASSSATGTGDEQY
TRBJ2-7	TRBV19	ASSIDGGGRYEQY
TRBJ2-7	TRBV2	ASRVDSASYEQY
TRBJ2-3	TRBV5-4	ASSIGGGGSTDTQY